This T cell receptor beta chain was captured by sequencing in a study of T cells in Graves' hyperthyroidism and ophthalmopathy. General study points: Most expanded thyroid clonotypes above 0.001 also appeared in blood.

The CDR3 sequence is 12 residues long. The V end was cut by 4 bases, the J end by 12 bases, with 16 bases between. From germline, CDR1 is MDHEN and CDR2 SYDVKM. TCR beta CDR3 regions were amplified from RNA transcripts. The TCR CDR3 was amplified in a first-round RT-PCR using the HTBI primer set. MiXCR, run by TCRdb on the multiplex PCR reads, gives a single entry per CDR3 protein. The sample lists around 440,000 distinct CDR3 sequences; 15% to 19% were seen once. A patient was excluded if there was uncontrolled infection, other autoimmune disease, pregnancy or lactation. Clinical symptoms, serum thyroxine and TRAb, thyroid ultrasound and orbital computed tomography together formed the diagnostic basis. Many counts were recorded for this clonotype. Its specificity is unknown.

The specimen was blood. This sequence was found in a woman in her late teens or twenties with Graves' hyperthyroidism. The chain links TRBV28 to TRBJ2-7; D could derive from TRBD1 or TRBD2 (5 bases each). Here the CDR3 reads CASSSGTGLGYF. The CDR3 DNA reads as TGTGCCAGCAGTTCCGGGACCGGCCTCGGGTACTTC.